This TCR beta chain comes out of a study of CD8 T cells in ankylosing spondylitis. The sample holds many counts of this clonotype. Its antigen is not known. The CDR3 totals 16 residues. V dropped 4 bases and J dropped 1 base, with 12 bases sitting between them. Germline V gene lookup returns CDR1 SGHRS and CDR2 YFSETQ. A quantitative 5'-RACE method, one with molecular barcodes, was used to make TCR beta libraries. MiXCR was run by TCRdb on the 5' RACE reads, yielding one entry per CDR3 protein. The sample carries about 510,000 distinct CDR3 sequences, approximately 5.3% recorded once. Study-level findings and limits: Significant enrichment of disease-linked clones was reportedly seen in matched ankylosing spondylitis synovial fluid. A subset of motif variants has previously been described in the synovial fluid and blood of reactive arthritis. As for the disease-linked clones, they showed a CD8+ phenotype and occurred at relatively low frequencies in peripheral blood. About 8 highly homologous variants formed a TCR beta motif that appeared characteristic of ankylosing spondylitis blood.

The receptor's source is a male donor with ankylosing spondylitis. V is TRBV5-1 and J is TRBJ1-6; D may be TRBD1 (5 bases). Sequencing used blood, either unsorted or a sorted T cell fraction (not recorded which). The chain's CDR3 is CASSDRRWSYNSPLHF. Written as DNA, the CDR3 is TGCGCCAGCAGCGACAGACGCTGGTCCTATAATTCACCCCTCCACTTT.